This TCR beta chain was captured by sequencing in a study of early T cells in non-severe SARS-CoV-2 infection. Study-level information: Sequencing used unsorted whole-blood bulk RNA, so chains lack pairing.

Unique molecular identifier tags were affixed to discrete cDNA molecules. MiXCR was run by TCRdb on the 5' RACE reads, yielding one entry per CDR3 protein. The repertoire holds about 64,000 distinct CDR3 sequences, with approximately 9.2% as singletons. This clonotype has at least ten counts. This CDR3 is 15 amino acids long. The germline V gene has CDR1 SGHAT and CDR2 FQNNGV. Trimming stripped 5 bases from V and 4 bases from J, with 16 bases between. The V gene is TRBV11-2, the J gene TRBJ2-3; D is perhaps TRBD1 or TRBD2 (7 bases each). The source of this sequence is an adult who was a healthcare worker with PCR-confirmed SARS-CoV-2 infection or an uninfected control (not recorded which). Source: whole blood, taken at baseline. The CDR3 DNA sequence: TGTGCCAGCAGCGGCAGGGGGACTATGTCAGATACGCAGTATTTT. Translated, it gives CASSGRGTMSDTQYF.